This is a list of T cell receptor beta chains from one sample in a study of T-cell reconstitution after alpha-beta-depleted transplantation in children. Each CDR3 protein gets one entry after TCRdb re-called the PCR reads with MiXCR. The table lists more than 250,000 distinct CDR3 sequences, 9.9% of them singletons. Sequenced material: PBMCs from the stem cell graft donor, taken from the stem cell graft. The receptor set was obtained from a human donor who donated a stem cell graft to a child with SCID. Both conserved end residues are part of each CDR3. The D gene is left open where the match is weak. The size field is filled for only some rows; it gives once, few, many or a size class.

V gene: TRBV11-2
J gene: TRBJ2-2
clone size: few
D gene: .
CDR3 DNA: TGTGCCAGCAGCCCACGGGGCGGGTCCACCGGGGAGCTGTTTTTT
CDR3 protein: CASSPRGGSTGELFF

V gene: TRBV6-5
J gene: TRBJ2-7
clone size: .
D gene: .
CDR3 DNA: TGTGCCAGCACCCAGTGGTTCGAGCAGTACTTC
CDR3 protein: CASTQWFEQYF

V gene: TRBV18
J gene: TRBJ2-1
clone size: few
D gene: TRBD1
CDR3 DNA: TGTGCCAGCTCACCTGGGACAGGGCCCTACAATGAGCAGTTCTTC
CDR3 protein: CASSPGTGPYNEQFF

V gene: TRBV20-1
J gene: TRBJ1-1
clone size: few
D gene: TRBD1
CDR3 DNA: TGCAGTGCTAGAGATCTGGTAGGGACAGGCCGAACTGAAGCTTTCTTT
CDR3 protein: CSARDLVGTGRTEAFF

V gene: TRBV6-5
J gene: TRBJ2-5
clone size: .
D gene: .
CDR3 DNA: TGTGCCAGCAGTTACTCGTTGGCAGGCCTCCAAGAGACCCAGTACTTC
CDR3 protein: CASSYSLAGLQETQYF

V gene: TRBV7-9
J gene: TRBJ2-1
clone size: few
D gene: .
CDR3 DNA: TGTGCCAGCAGCTTAGACGGTGAGCAGTTCTTC
CDR3 protein: CASSLDGEQFF

V gene: TRBV20-1
J gene: TRBJ2-5
clone size: .
D gene: TRBD2
CDR3 DNA: TGCAGTGCTAGTACTAGCGGGGGCCAAGAGACCCAGTACTTC
CDR3 protein: CSASTSGGQETQYF

V gene: TRBV7-6
J gene: TRBJ2-7
clone size: .
D gene: .
CDR3 DNA: TGTGCCAGCAGCTTAGAGGGCACATCCTACGAGCAGTACTTC
CDR3 protein: CASSLEGTSYEQYF

V gene: TRBV12-3/TRBV12-4
J gene: TRBJ1-1
clone size: many
D gene: TRBD1
CDR3 DNA: TGCGCCAGCAGCTTGACAGGGCGGAACACTGAAGCTTTCTTT
CDR3 protein: CASSLTGRNTEAFF

V gene: TRBV21-1
J gene: TRBJ2-3
clone size: many
D gene: .
CDR3 DNA: TGTGCCAGCAGCAAAGGTTTCTCGCCTACGCAGTATTTT
CDR3 protein: CASSKGFSPTQYF

V gene: TRBV7-9
J gene: TRBJ2-1
clone size: few
D gene: .
CDR3 DNA: TGTGCCAGCAGCTTCAACTATGACAATGAGCAGTTCTTC
CDR3 protein: CASSFNYDNEQFF

V gene: TRBV20-1
J gene: TRBJ2-4
clone size: many
D gene: .
CDR3 DNA: TGCAGTGCTAGAGGGCAGGGAGGCCTGGTCCTGTACTTC
CDR3 protein: CSARGQGGLVLYF

V gene: TRBV10-3
J gene: TRBJ2-1
clone size: once
D gene: .
CDR3 DNA: TGTGCCATCAGTGAGGCCCTAACCTACAATGAGCAGTTCTTC
CDR3 protein: CAISEALTYNEQFF

V gene: TRBV5-1
J gene: TRBJ2-1
clone size: many
D gene: TRBD1
CDR3 DNA: TGCGCCAGCAGCTTGGAGGGGGCCTATGAGCAGTTCTTC
CDR3 protein: CASSLEGAYEQFF

V gene: TRBV3-1
J gene: TRBJ1-6
clone size: many
D gene: .
CDR3 DNA: TGTGCCAGCAGCCCCAGATGGGGCCCCTATAATTCACCCCTCCACTTT
CDR3 protein: CASSPRWGPYNSPLHF

V gene: TRBV18
J gene: TRBJ1-5
clone size: few
D gene: .
CDR3 DNA: TGTGCCAGCTCACCACCGCAGGGTCCCCTGGGGCCCCAGCATTTT
CDR3 protein: CASSPPQGPLGPQHF

V gene: TRBV19
J gene: TRBJ1-1
clone size: .
D gene: .
CDR3 DNA: TGTGCCAGTAGTATAGTGGGGGTGAACACTGAAGCTTTCTTT
CDR3 protein: CASSIVGVNTEAFF

V gene: TRBV9
J gene: TRBJ2-1
clone size: many
D gene: TRBD2
CDR3 DNA: TGTGCCAGCAGCGTAGCTACGGGGGGGCATGAGCAGTTCTTC
CDR3 protein: CASSVATGGHEQFF

V gene: TRBV28
J gene: TRBJ1-6
clone size: many
D gene: TRBD1
CDR3 DNA: TGTGCCTCTGGGACAGGGGCCTCACCCCTCCACTTT
CDR3 protein: CASGTGASPLHF

V gene: TRBV4-2
J gene: TRBJ1-6
clone size: .
D gene: .
CDR3 DNA: TGTGCCAGCAGCCAAGATTGGCAGGCGTGGATCAATTCACCCCTCCACTTT
CDR3 protein: CASSQDWQAWINSPLHF

V gene: TRBV27
J gene: TRBJ2-7
clone size: few
D gene: TRBD1
CDR3 DNA: TGTGCCAGCAGTTTCGTGACAGGGAGCTCCGAGCAGTACTTC
CDR3 protein: CASSFVTGSSEQYF

V gene: TRBV5-1
J gene: TRBJ2-7
clone size: .
D gene: .
CDR3 DNA: TGCGCCAGCAGCTCAGAGTTGCAGGCCTACGAGCAGTACTTC
CDR3 protein: CASSSELQAYEQYF

V gene: TRBV4-1
J gene: TRBJ2-7
clone size: few
D gene: TRBD1
CDR3 DNA: TGCGCCAGCAGCCGATCCCCGGGACAGGGGACCTACGAGCAGTACTTC
CDR3 protein: CASSRSPGQGTYEQYF

V gene: TRBV27
J gene: TRBJ2-7
clone size: few
D gene: .
CDR3 DNA: TGTGCCAGCAGTTTAAGCAGGGGCAACGAGCAGTACTTC
CDR3 protein: CASSLSRGNEQYF

V gene: TRBV12-3/TRBV12-4
J gene: TRBJ2-7
clone size: few
D gene: .
CDR3 DNA: TGTGCCAGCAGATCATTGGGGCAGAGAGGTGGGGAGCAGTACTTC
CDR3 protein: CASRSLGQRGGEQYF

V gene: TRBV4-1
J gene: TRBJ1-3
clone size: .
D gene: .
CDR3 DNA: TGCGCCAGCAGCCAATCGAGGCGCTCTGGAAACACCATATATTTT
CDR3 protein: CASSQSRRSGNTIYF

V gene: TRBV5-1
J gene: TRBJ2-7
clone size: .
D gene: .
CDR3 DNA: TGCGCCAGCAGCCCCCGGGACACGAGCTCCTACGAGCAGTACTTC
CDR3 protein: CASSPRDTSSYEQYF

V gene: TRBV12-3/TRBV12-4
J gene: TRBJ1-2
clone size: many
D gene: .
CDR3 DNA: TGTGCCAGCCGCCCCGCGGCTAACTATGGCTACACCTTC
CDR3 protein: CASRPAANYGYTF

V gene: TRBV29-1
J gene: TRBJ2-2
clone size: many
D gene: .
CDR3 DNA: TGCAGCGTTCTTCCCCGCGGGACCGGGGAGCTGTTTTTT
CDR3 protein: CSVLPRGTGELFF

V gene: TRBV29-1
J gene: TRBJ1-4
clone size: .
D gene: .
CDR3 DNA: TGCAGCGTGACACTATCAACTAATGAAAAACTGTTTTTT
CDR3 protein: CSVTLSTNEKLFF

V gene: TRBV4-1
J gene: TRBJ2-7
clone size: few
D gene: .
CDR3 DNA: TGCGCCAGCAGCCACCCAAAAACAGGGAAGAATTCCTACGAGCAGTACTTC
CDR3 protein: CASSHPKTGKNSYEQYF

V gene: TRBV7-8
J gene: TRBJ2-2
clone size: few
D gene: .
CDR3 DNA: TGTGCCAGCAGCGCGTTGAAGTCCGGGGAGCTGTTTTTT
CDR3 protein: CASSALKSGELFF

V gene: TRBV5-1
J gene: TRBJ1-2
clone size: few
D gene: .
CDR3 DNA: TGCGCCAGCAGCGACGGGGCGACCTATGGCTACACCTTC
CDR3 protein: CASSDGATYGYTF

V gene: TRBV6-5
J gene: TRBJ2-3
clone size: .
D gene: .
CDR3 DNA: TGTGCCAGCAGTTACTCGTTGAGCGCGGGGACTAGCACAGATACGCAGTATTTT
CDR3 protein: CASSYSLSAGTSTDTQYF

V gene: TRBV5-1
J gene: TRBJ2-3
clone size: .
D gene: .
CDR3 DNA: TGCGCCAGCACCACCGGGACGGTGGGGGGAGATACGCAGTATTTT
CDR3 protein: CASTTGTVGGDTQYF

V gene: TRBV7-6
J gene: TRBJ1-4
clone size: few
D gene: .
CDR3 DNA: TGTGCCAGCAGCTTAGCCGGAAGCGGGTCTAATGAAAAACTGTTTTTT
CDR3 protein: CASSLAGSGSNEKLFF

V gene: TRBV11-1
J gene: TRBJ2-5
clone size: few
D gene: .
CDR3 DNA: TGTGCCAGCAGCTTACGTCCAGGACAAGAGACCCAGTACTTC
CDR3 protein: CASSLRPGQETQYF